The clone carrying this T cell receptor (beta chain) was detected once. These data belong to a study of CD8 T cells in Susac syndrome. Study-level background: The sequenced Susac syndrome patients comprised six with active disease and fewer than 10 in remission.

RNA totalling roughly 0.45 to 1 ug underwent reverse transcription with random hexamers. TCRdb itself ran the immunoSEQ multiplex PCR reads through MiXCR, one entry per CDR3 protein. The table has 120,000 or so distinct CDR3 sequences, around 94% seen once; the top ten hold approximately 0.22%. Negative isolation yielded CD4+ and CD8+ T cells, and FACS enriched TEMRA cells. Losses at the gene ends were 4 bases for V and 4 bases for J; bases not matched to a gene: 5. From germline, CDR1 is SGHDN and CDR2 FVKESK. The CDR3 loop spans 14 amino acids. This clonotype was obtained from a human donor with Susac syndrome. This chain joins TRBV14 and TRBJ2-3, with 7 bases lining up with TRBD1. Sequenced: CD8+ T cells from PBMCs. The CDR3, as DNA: TGTGCCAGCAGCCCGACAGGGTTCCCAGATACGCAGTATTTT. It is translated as CASSPTGFPDTQYF.